The source of this T cell receptor (beta chain) is a study of T cell repertoires in cytomegalovirus infection. Per the germline V gene, CDR1 is SEHNR and CDR2 is FQNEAQ (reference sequence). The CDR3 is 14 residues long. Unmatched junction bases numbered 7, after V lost 6 bases and J lost 4 bases. This clonotype showed up just a few times. No antigen is known for it. In TCRdb, the reads were re-called with MiXCR into one record per CDR3 protein. The data show 95,000 to 150,000 distinct CDR3 sequences, with over 25% seen just once and roughly 50% held by the top ten. Sequencing used CD8+ T cells from cultured PBMCs, obtained from culture after CMV antigen stimulation. The TCR originated in a human donor in good health (CMV status not recorded). Some clones in this sample may be carry-over from other donors' samples. The rearrangement links TRBV7-9 to TRBJ2-7, with 9 bases aligning to TRBD1. The chain's CDR3 is CASSRTGVLYEQYF. CDR3 DNA: TGTGCCAGCAGTCGGACAGGGGTTTTATACGAGCAGTACTTC.